The present entry profiles one TCR delta chain with its context. Its specificity is unknown. These data originate in a study of Vδ1+ human thymocytes. Findings and limits, study-wide: Bulk repertoire data may be misinterpreted because of unexpected Vdelta2 sequences. Unlike peripheral blood Vdelta1+ controls, thymic delta-chain sequences included around 18% Vdelta2 and few Vdelta3. Thymic TRG and TRD repertoires appeared highly polyclonal.

Germline V CDR1 and CDR2: TSWWSYY, QGS. The CDR3 totals 19 residues. The V gene end was trimmed by 0 bases and the J gene end by 0 bases; junction bases not matched to a gene: 13. Sequences come from RNA converted to cDNA by reverse transcription. Multiplex PCR used pooled V-gene forward primers and a constant-region reverse primer to amplify CDR3s. TCRdb re-processed the multiplex PCR reads via CATT. Of over 45,000 delta-chain clones in the sample, roughly 16% were seen once. Alphabeta T cells were depleted, then CD3+ Vdelta1+ Vdelta2- thymocytes were FACS-sorted. The sample comprised Vdelta1+ gamma-delta thymocytes from the thymus. Subset in this sample: FACS-sorted CD3+ TCRalphabeta- TCRVdelta1+ TCRVdelta2- thymocytes. The clonotype originates from a girl under two years old who had congenital heart surgery. The chain carries TRDV1 and TRDJ1; 7 bases line up with TRDD3. The CDR3 region has the DNA TGTGCTCTTGGGGAACTACGTCAGGGGATAGGAGGGTACACCGATAAACTCATCTTT. Its protein is CALGELRQGIGGYTDKLIF.